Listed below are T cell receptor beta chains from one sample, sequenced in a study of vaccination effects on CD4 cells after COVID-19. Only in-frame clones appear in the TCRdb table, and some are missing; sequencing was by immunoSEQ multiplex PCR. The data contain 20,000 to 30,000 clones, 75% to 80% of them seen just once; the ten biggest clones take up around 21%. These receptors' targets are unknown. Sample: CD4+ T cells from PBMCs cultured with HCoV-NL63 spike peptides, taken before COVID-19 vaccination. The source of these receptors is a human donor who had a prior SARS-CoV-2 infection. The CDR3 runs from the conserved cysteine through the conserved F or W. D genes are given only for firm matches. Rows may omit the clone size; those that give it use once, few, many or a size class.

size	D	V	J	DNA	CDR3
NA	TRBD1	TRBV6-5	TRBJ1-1	TGTGCCAGCAGGGCGGGACACAGGGGAGTGACTGAAGCTTTCTTT	CASRAGHRGVTEAFF
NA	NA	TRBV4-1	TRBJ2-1	TGCGCCAGCAGCCAAGATCTATTAGCATCGTACAATGAGCAGTTCTTC	CASSQDLLASYNEQFF
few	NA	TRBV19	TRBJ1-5	TGTGCCAGTAGTATTCGCAGGGTCCCCAATCAGCCCCAGCATTTT	CASSIRRVPNQPQHF
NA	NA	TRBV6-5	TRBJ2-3	TGTGCCAGCGGGCATAGCACAGATACGCAGTATTTT	CASGHSTDTQYF
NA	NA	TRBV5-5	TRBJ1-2	TGTGCCAGCAGCTCCTTGACAGGTATAAGGTCAGAAGGCTACACCTTC	CASSSLTGIRSEGYTF
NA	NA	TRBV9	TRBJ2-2	TGTGCCAGCAGCACCGGGCCTCGGGGGGAGCTGTTTTTT	CASSTGPRGELFF
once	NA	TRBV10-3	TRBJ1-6	TGTGCCATCAGTGAGTCACCAGGGAAGAGGGATTCACCCCTCCACTTT	CAISESPGKRDSPLHF
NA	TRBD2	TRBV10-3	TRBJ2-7	TGTGCCATCAGTGCGCCGACTAGCGGGAGGTACGAGCAGTACTTC	CAISAPTSGRYEQYF
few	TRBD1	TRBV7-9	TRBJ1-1	TGTGCCAGCAGACCTAGGGAGGGGGCGAACACTGAAGCTTTCTTT	CASRPREGANTEAFF
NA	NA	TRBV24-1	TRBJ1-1	TGTGCCACCAGTGACCCCGGCGGTGAAGCTTTCTTT	CATSDPGGEAFF
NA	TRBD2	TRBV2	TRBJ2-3	TGTGCCAGCAGTGTCCTAGCGGGGGGGATAGATACGCAGTATTTT	CASSVLAGGIDTQYF
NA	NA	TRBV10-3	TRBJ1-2	TGTGCCACCTCGAGGCTGGGGGTCGACTATGGCTACACCTTC	CATSRLGVDYGYTF
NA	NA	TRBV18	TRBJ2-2	TGTGCCAGCTCACCCCAGGGTCACACCGGGGAGCTGTTTTTT	CASSPQGHTGELFF
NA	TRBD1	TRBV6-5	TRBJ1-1	TGTGCCAGCACCGACAGGGGGCTTAACACTGAAGCTTTCTTT	CASTDRGLNTEAFF
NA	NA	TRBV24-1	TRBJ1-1	TGTGCCACCAGTGATTTTCCGCGATCTACTGAAGCTTTCTTT	CATSDFPRSTEAFF
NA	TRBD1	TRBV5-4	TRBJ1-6	TGTGCCAGCAGCGCGGGACAGGGGAATTCACCCCTCCACTTT	CASSAGQGNSPLHF
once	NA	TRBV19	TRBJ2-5	TGTGCCAGTAGTATTAGGGGTGTAGGTCAAGAGACCCAGTACTTC	CASSIRGVGQETQYF
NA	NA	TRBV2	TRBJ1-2	TGTGCCAGCAGTGAACGAGGATATGGCTACACCTTC	CASSERGYGYTF
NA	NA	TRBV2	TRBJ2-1	TGTGCCAGCAGTGGGGGCGCCCAACCTTACAATGAGCAGTTCTTC	CASSGGAQPYNEQFF
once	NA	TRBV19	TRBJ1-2	TGTGCCAGTAGTATGCGGGCCGCGACCTATGGCTACACCTTC	CASSMRAATYGYTF
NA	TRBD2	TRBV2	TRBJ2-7	TGTGCCAGCAGACTAACTAGCGGGGTTTACGAGCAGTACTTC	CASRLTSGVYEQYF
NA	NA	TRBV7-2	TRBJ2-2	TGTGCCAGCAGCTTAGATCCGCAGGGGGAGCTGTTTTTT	CASSLDPQGELFF
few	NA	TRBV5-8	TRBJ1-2	TGTGCCAGCAGCTTCAGCTATAACTATGGCTACACCTTC	CASSFSYNYGYTF
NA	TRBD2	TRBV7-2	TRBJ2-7	TGTGCCAGCAGCTCACAACCTTTTAGCGGGATCCACGAGCAGTACTTC	CASSSQPFSGIHEQYF
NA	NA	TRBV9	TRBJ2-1	TGTGCCAGCAGCCCCCCGGGAGACTGGGGCAATGAGCAGTTCTTC	CASSPPGDWGNEQFF
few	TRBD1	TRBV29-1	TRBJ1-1	TGCAGCGTCATACAGGGGCAGGGTGGTTTAGTCACTGAAGCTTTCTTT	CSVIQGQGGLVTEAFF
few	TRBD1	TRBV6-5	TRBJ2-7	TGTGCCAGCAGTTACCTCGGGCAGGGGGCCTACGAGCAGTACTTC	CASSYLGQGAYEQYF
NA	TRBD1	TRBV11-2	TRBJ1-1	TGTGCCAGCAGCTGGGGGACAGGGGGTACTGAAGCTTTCTTT	CASSWGTGGTEAFF
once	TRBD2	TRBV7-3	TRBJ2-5	TGTGCCAGCAGCCCGGGACTAGCGGAGCACCAAGAGACCCAGTACTTC	CASSPGLAEHQETQYF
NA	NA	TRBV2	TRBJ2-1	TGTGCCAGCAGTGAGGGGCTAAAGCAGTTCTTC	CASSEGLKQFF
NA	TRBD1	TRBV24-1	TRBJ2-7	TGTGCCACCAGTGATAACAGGGACAGGGGTACCGAGCAGTACTTC	CATSDNRDRGTEQYF
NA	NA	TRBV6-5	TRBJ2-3	TGTGCCAGCAGTTATAGAGAGGGCGAAATGGGTACGCAGTATTTT	CASSYREGEMGTQYF
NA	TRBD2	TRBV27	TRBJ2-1	TGTGCCAGCAGAACACATCAGACTAGCGGGGGGGAGCAGTTCTTC	CASRTHQTSGGEQFF
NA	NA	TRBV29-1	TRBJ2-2	TGCAGCGCAAGTGTACAGGGACCCACCGGGGAGCTGTTTTTT	CSASVQGPTGELFF
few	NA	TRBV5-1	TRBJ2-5	TGCGCCAGCAGCTTGGGCGGGGCGGGCCAAGAGACCCAGTACTTC	CASSLGGAGQETQYF
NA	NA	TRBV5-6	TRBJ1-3	TGTGCCAGCAGCTTGATAGGGGTTTACTCTGGAAACACCATATATTTT	CASSLIGVYSGNTIYF
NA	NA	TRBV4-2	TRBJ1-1	TGTGCCAGCAGCCAAGATGTCTCCGGACAGCACTTGAACACTGAAGCTTTCTTT	CASSQDVSGQHLNTEAFF
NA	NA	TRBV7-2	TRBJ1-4	TGTGCCAGCAGCTTAGTGGGAAATTCTAATGAAAAACTGTTTTTT	CASSLVGNSNEKLFF
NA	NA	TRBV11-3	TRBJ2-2	TGTGCCAGCAGCTCCAGGGGGGGGAACACCGGGGAGCTGTTTTTT	CASSSRGGNTGELFF
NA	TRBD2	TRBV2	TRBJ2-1	TGTGCCAGCAGTGAACAACTAGCGGGATACAATGAGCAGTTCTTC	CASSEQLAGYNEQFF
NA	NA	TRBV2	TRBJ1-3	TGTGCCAGCAGTGTTGAAGGGGGGATGGAAAACACCATATATTTT	CASSVEGGMENTIYF
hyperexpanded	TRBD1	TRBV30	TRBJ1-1	TGTGCCTGGAGTAGGGACAGTAACACTGAAGCTTTCTTT	CAWSRDSNTEAFF
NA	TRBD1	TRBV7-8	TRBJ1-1	TGTGCCAGCAGCTTAGCCCGTATTACAGGGGTTTACACTGAAGCTTTCTTT	CASSLARITGVYTEAFF
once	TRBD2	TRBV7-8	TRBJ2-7	TGTGCCAGCAGCTTAGTAGTTAGCGGGAGGAACGAGCAGTACTTC	CASSLVVSGRNEQYF
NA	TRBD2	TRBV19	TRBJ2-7	TGTGCCAGTAGTTCTCCCGGGACTAGCAAGCAGTACTTC	CASSSPGTSKQYF
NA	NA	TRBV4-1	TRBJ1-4	TGCGCCAGCAGCCAAGCTGGTCGGACGGAAAATGAAAAACTGTTTTTT	CASSQAGRTENEKLFF
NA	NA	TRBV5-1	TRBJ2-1	TGCGCCAGCAGCTTGGTTAGTGGGACCTACAATGAGCAGTTCTTC	CASSLVSGTYNEQFF
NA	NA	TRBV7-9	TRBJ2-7	TGTGCCAGCAGCGCCGCAGATATGTTCTCCTACGAGCAGTACTTC	CASSAADMFSYEQYF
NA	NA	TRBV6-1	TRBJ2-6	TGTGCCAGCAGTGAAGCGCGGGCTGGGGCCAACGTCCTGACTTTC	CASSEARAGANVLTF
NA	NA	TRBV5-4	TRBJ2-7	TGTGCCGGGACCGAGGGCGGCAGCTCCTACGAGCAGTACTTC	CAGTEGGSSYEQYF
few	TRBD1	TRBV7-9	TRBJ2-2	TGTGCCAGCGGTCTCTACGGGACAGGGTTCACCGGGGAGCTGTTTTTT	CASGLYGTGFTGELFF
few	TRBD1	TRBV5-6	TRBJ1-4	TGTGCCAGCAGCTCAAGGACAGGGTTCCTCGGAAAACTGTTTTTT	CASSSRTGFLGKLFF
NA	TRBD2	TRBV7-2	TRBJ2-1	TGTGCCAGCAGCCCCAGGGTCGGGGCGGGGGGGCCAGGTGAGCAGTTCTTC	CASSPRVGAGGPGEQFF
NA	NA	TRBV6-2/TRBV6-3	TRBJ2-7	TGTGCCAGCAGCCTAGCGTTCTCCTACGAGCAGTACTTC	CASSLAFSYEQYF
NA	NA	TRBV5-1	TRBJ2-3	TGCGCCAGCAGCCCCGGGGGCGCATTGGGGGATACGCAGTATTTT	CASSPGGALGDTQYF
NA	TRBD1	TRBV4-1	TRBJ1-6	TGCGCCAGCAGCCAAGATGGGCGCAGGGGGTTTAATTCACCCCTCCACTTT	CASSQDGRRGFNSPLHF
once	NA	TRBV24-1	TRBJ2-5	TGTGCCACCAGTGATTCGGACAGAGAGACCCAGTACTTC	CATSDSDRETQYF
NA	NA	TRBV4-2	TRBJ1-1	TGTGCCAGCAGCCCGGGAGAGGGAGGTGACACTGAAGCTTTCTTT	CASSPGEGGDTEAFF